This T cell receptor beta chain is from a study of naive and memory T cell subsets. General study results and limits: A few larger clonotypes appeared in naive repertoires, especially CD8, possibly memory cells re-expressing CD45RA.

V was pared by 5 bases and J by 4 bases, with 7 bases of the junction left unmatched. The length of the CDR3 is 14 residues. Both TRBC1 and TRBC2 were covered by a beta constant-region primer of two equimolar oligonucleotides. The ligated cDNA underwent four PCR rounds using SP2 and nested alpha and beta constant-region primers. TCRdb re-derived calls from the UMI-ligation and nested PCR reads in MiXCR, one entry per CDR3 protein. This table has about 140,000 distinct CDR3 sequences, roughly a fifth appearing once. As concerns this clonotype: Its antigen remains unidentified.

Source material: naive CD8+ T cells from blood. V usage is TRBV12-3 or TRBV12-4 and J usage is TRBJ2-5, with TRBD1 matching over 7 bases. The sequence was collected from a human donor in good health. For the CDR3, the DNA is TGTGCCAGCAGTCCGCTCCCAGGGGGAGAGACCCAGTACTTC. This codes for CASSPLPGGETQYF.